This TCR beta chain was found in a study of blood T cell repertoires in COVID-19. The overall study: Sample material is recorded as cDNA or gDNA derived from T cells, B-cell-depleted T cells, or PBMCs.

V dropped 0 bases and J dropped 5 bases, with 9 bases sitting between them. Germline CDR1 and CDR2: SGHNT and YYREEE (reference sequence). The CDR3 sequence is 13 residues long. Participants, about 18 to 100 years old, spanned about two dozen US areas. Recovered status in Cohort 3 required two negative PCRs, clearance, or symptom resolution. TCRdb's table, derived via immunoSEQ multiplex PCR, lists solely in-frame clones and lacks some. This table holds a few hundred thousand clones, 70% to 90% found once. The sample taken for sequencing was PBMCs or T cells enriched from blood (not recorded which). The source is a man younger than 40 who had recovered from COVID-19. The chain recombines TRBV5-4 with TRBJ2-7; TRBD2 might be the D (6 bases). The CDR3 DNA follows: TGTGCCAGCAGCTTGGGACTAGATAACGAGCAGTACTTC. It codes for CASSLGLDNEQYF.